The following is a T cell receptor (beta chain) sequence with its context. The data derive from a study of cytomegalovirus exposure and HLA in healthy donors. The PCR was carried out with 60 Vbeta primers and 13 Jbeta primers. Here immunoSEQ multiplex PCR was the method, and the copy in TCRdb shows in-frame clones only, minus some. This repertoire shows under 200,000 clones, approximately 80% found once; its top ten account for roughly 3.6%. The CDR3 runs 14 residues. CDR1 is SNHLY and CDR2 is FYNNEI in the germline V gene. The V segment lost 4 bases and the J segment 5 bases; nucleotides outside the gene matches: 5.

The V call is TRBV2, the J call TRBJ2-1, with 7 bases lining up with TRBD1. The TCR was taken from a man aged 25-45 years in good health and CMV-seropositive. Sequencing used PBMCs. The CDR3 DNA reads as TGTGCCAGCAGTGTCAGACAGGGTCACAATGAGCAGTTCTTC. This translates into CASSVRQGHNEQFF.